This T cell receptor beta chain derives from a study of response to subunit inactivated influenza vaccine. Study-wide results and limits: That few new T cells are recruited by each seasonal influenza vaccination was the authors' suggestion.

As for this clonotype: Its antigen is not known.

TCRdb re-derived calls from the RT-PCR reads in MiXCR, one entry per CDR3 protein. This sample has under 550,000 distinct CDR3 sequences, with 6% to 9% found just once. Trimming stripped 3 bases from V and 8 bases from J, with 11 bases between. The CDR3 is made up of 13 amino acids. The germline CDR1 and CDR2 sequences are SGHRS and YFSETQ. This TCR came from a man aged 45 to 75 who received an inactivated influenza vaccine. The sequencing here drew on PBMCs from blood, taken less than 25 months after vaccination. V usage is TRBV5-1 and J usage is TRBJ1-4, with D possibly TRBD1 on 6 matching bases. CDR3 DNA sequence: TGCGCCAGCAGCTCAACCGACAGGGAAAAACTGTTTTTT. This sequence encodes CASSSTDREKLFF.